A selection of T cell receptor beta chains follows, all from one sample in a study of blood T cell repertoires in COVID-19. Repertoires were generated with immunoSEQ multiplex PCR, while TCRdb's copy carries only in-frame clones and drops some. The data show 150,000 or so clones, roughly 80% seen once. The specimen sequenced was peripheral blood. Source of these receptors: a woman over 75 with acute or convalescent COVID-19. CDR3s include the opening cysteine and the closing phenylalanine or tryptophan. Each record gives: clone size, D gene, V gene, J gene, CDR3 DNA, CDR3 protein. D genes are given only for firm matches. A row's size may be missing; if present it is once, few, many or a size class.

abundance: NA; d_gene: NA; v_gene: TRBV3-1/TRBV3-2; j_gene: TRBJ1-4; CDR3nt: TGTGCCAGCAGCCGAGTTCCCGTTCGGGTGTATGAAAAACTGTTTTTT; CDR3aa: CASSRVPVRVYEKLFF
abundance: few; d_gene: TRBD1; v_gene: TRBV9; j_gene: TRBJ1-2; CDR3nt: TGTGCCAGCAGCGACCGGACAGGGGGAAACTATGGCTACACCTTC; CDR3aa: CASSDRTGGNYGYTF
abundance: NA; d_gene: NA; v_gene: TRBV5-1; j_gene: TRBJ2-7; CDR3nt: TGCGCCAGCAGCCTACAGGGAGGGAACGAGCAGTACTTC; CDR3aa: CASSLQGGNEQYF
abundance: NA; d_gene: TRBD2; v_gene: TRBV20-1; j_gene: TRBJ2-5; CDR3nt: TGCAGTGCTAGTCCATGGACTAGGCCTTCAGAAACCCAGTACTTC; CDR3aa: CSASPWTRPSETQYF
abundance: NA; d_gene: TRBD1; v_gene: TRBV6-5; j_gene: TRBJ1-2; CDR3nt: TGTGCCAGCAGTTCCCCCCGGGCAGGGGGTGGCTACACCTTC; CDR3aa: CASSSPRAGGGYTF
abundance: NA; d_gene: TRBD1; v_gene: TRBV5-6; j_gene: TRBJ2-7; CDR3nt: TGTGCCAGTCGGACAGGGTCCTACGAGCAGTACTTC; CDR3aa: CASRTGSYEQYF
abundance: NA; d_gene: NA; v_gene: TRBV24-1; j_gene: TRBJ2-5; CDR3nt: TGTGCCACCAGTGATCCCAGGGGAACCGAGACCCAGTACTTC; CDR3aa: CATSDPRGTETQYF
abundance: NA; d_gene: NA; v_gene: TRBV4-2; j_gene: TRBJ2-5; CDR3nt: TGTGCCAGCAGCCAGGGACTCCGGGAGACCCAGTACTTC; CDR3aa: CASSQGLRETQYF
abundance: NA; d_gene: NA; v_gene: TRBV18; j_gene: TRBJ1-1; CDR3nt: TGTGCCAGCTCACCCTTGGGGAGGCAGAACACTGAAGCTTTCTTT; CDR3aa: CASSPLGRQNTEAFF
abundance: NA; d_gene: NA; v_gene: TRBV5-1; j_gene: TRBJ2-3; CDR3nt: TGCGCCAGCAGCTTGTGGCTAGCTCGCACAGATACGCAGTATTTT; CDR3aa: CASSLWLARTDTQYF
abundance: NA; d_gene: NA; v_gene: TRBV7-9; j_gene: TRBJ1-2; CDR3nt: TGTGCCAGCAGCTTAGCTAGAGGCTACACCTTC; CDR3aa: CASSLARGYTF
abundance: NA; d_gene: NA; v_gene: TRBV11-2; j_gene: TRBJ1-1; CDR3nt: TGTGCCAGCAGCTTAAGAGCAGGGGCGGGGGTGAGCACTGAAGCTTTCTTT; CDR3aa: CASSLRAGAGVSTEAFF
abundance: NA; d_gene: TRBD1; v_gene: TRBV5-1; j_gene: TRBJ2-3; CDR3nt: TGCGCCACACAGACAGGGTCCACAGATACGCAGTATTTT; CDR3aa: CATQTGSTDTQYF
abundance: once; d_gene: TRBD1; v_gene: TRBV5-6; j_gene: TRBJ1-2; CDR3nt: TGTGCCAGCAGCTTAGGAACATTGACAGGGTTCTTCCGTGGCTACACCTTC; CDR3aa: CASSLGTLTGFFRGYTF
abundance: NA; d_gene: TRBD1; v_gene: TRBV19; j_gene: TRBJ1-1; CDR3nt: TGTGCCAGTAGCAATCGAGGGGGACAGGGCCGGCGAGTGAACACTGAAGCTTTCTTT; CDR3aa: CASSNRGGQGRRVNTEAFF
abundance: few; d_gene: NA; v_gene: TRBV5-4; j_gene: TRBJ1-4; CDR3nt: TGTGCCAGCAGAACATCAACTAATGAAAAACTGTTTTTT; CDR3aa: CASRTSTNEKLFF
abundance: NA; d_gene: NA; v_gene: TRBV18; j_gene: TRBJ1-4; CDR3nt: TGTGCCAGCTCACAGGGGCTCGATGAAAAACTGTTTTTT; CDR3aa: CASSQGLDEKLFF
abundance: NA; d_gene: TRBD2; v_gene: TRBV2; j_gene: TRBJ2-3; CDR3nt: TGTGCCAGCAGTGAAGCACCCCGGGGGGCAGATACGCAGTATTTT; CDR3aa: CASSEAPRGADTQYF
abundance: NA; d_gene: NA; v_gene: TRBV11-2; j_gene: TRBJ1-1; CDR3nt: TGTGCCAGCAGCAAAACACACACTGAAGCTTTCTTT; CDR3aa: CASSKTHTEAFF
abundance: few; d_gene: NA; v_gene: TRBV29-1; j_gene: TRBJ2-6; CDR3nt: TGCAGCGTTTCATCGGGAGCTGGGGCCAACGTCCTGACTTTC; CDR3aa: CSVSSGAGANVLTF
abundance: NA; d_gene: TRBD1; v_gene: TRBV9; j_gene: TRBJ2-3; CDR3nt: TGTGCCAGCAGCGTAACAGGGGCCCCTCCCACAGATACGCAGTATTTT; CDR3aa: CASSVTGAPPTDTQYF
abundance: NA; d_gene: TRBD1; v_gene: TRBV6-5; j_gene: TRBJ1-2; CDR3nt: TGTGCCAGCAGCCGGGACAGCTATGGCTACACCTTC; CDR3aa: CASSRDSYGYTF
abundance: NA; d_gene: NA; v_gene: TRBV9; j_gene: TRBJ1-1; CDR3nt: TGTGCCAGCAGCGTACAGGGGAGGGACACTGAAGCTTTCTTT; CDR3aa: CASSVQGRDTEAFF
abundance: NA; d_gene: NA; v_gene: TRBV5-6; j_gene: TRBJ1-2; CDR3nt: TGTGCCAGCACCCTCCTGGCGGGGGACGGCTACACCTTC; CDR3aa: CASTLLAGDGYTF
abundance: NA; d_gene: TRBD1; v_gene: TRBV2; j_gene: TRBJ2-5; CDR3nt: TGTGCCAGCAGTGCTAGGGGGCGCACCCAACAAGAGACCCAGTACTTC; CDR3aa: CASSARGRTQQETQYF
abundance: once; d_gene: TRBD1; v_gene: TRBV7-8; j_gene: TRBJ1-6; CDR3nt: TGTGCCAGCAGCTTTGGATTAGACAGGGGAGGAGGTTCACCCCTCCACTTT; CDR3aa: CASSFGLDRGGGSPLHF
abundance: NA; d_gene: NA; v_gene: TRBV6-5; j_gene: TRBJ2-3; CDR3nt: TGTGCCAGCAGTACCCAAGGGGGGGCCCAAGATACGCAGTATTTT; CDR3aa: CASSTQGGAQDTQYF
abundance: NA; d_gene: TRBD1; v_gene: TRBV19; j_gene: TRBJ2-5; CDR3nt: TGTGCCAGTAGTACCGCCTCAGGGGGCTGGGAGACCCAGTACTTC; CDR3aa: CASSTASGGWETQYF
abundance: once; d_gene: NA; v_gene: TRBV7-3; j_gene: TRBJ1-2; CDR3nt: TGTGCCAGCAGCTTAACGGCGGGGGTGAATGGCTACACCTTC; CDR3aa: CASSLTAGVNGYTF
abundance: NA; d_gene: TRBD2; v_gene: TRBV5-1; j_gene: TRBJ2-1; CDR3nt: TGCGCCAGCAGCTTAGGACTAGCGGGGCATGAGCAGTTCTTC; CDR3aa: CASSLGLAGHEQFF